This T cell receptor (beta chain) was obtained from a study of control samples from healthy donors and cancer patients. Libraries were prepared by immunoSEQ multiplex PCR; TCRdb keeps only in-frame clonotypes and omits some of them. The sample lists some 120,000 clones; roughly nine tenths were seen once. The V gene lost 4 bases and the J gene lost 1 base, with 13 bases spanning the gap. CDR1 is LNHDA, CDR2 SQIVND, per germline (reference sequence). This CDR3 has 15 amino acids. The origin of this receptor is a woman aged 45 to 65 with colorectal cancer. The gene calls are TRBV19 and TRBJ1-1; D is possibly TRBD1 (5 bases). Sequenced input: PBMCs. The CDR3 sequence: CASSNPRVRNTEAFF. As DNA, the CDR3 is TGTGCCAGTAGTAACCCCAGGGTTCGGAACACTGAAGCTTTCTTT.